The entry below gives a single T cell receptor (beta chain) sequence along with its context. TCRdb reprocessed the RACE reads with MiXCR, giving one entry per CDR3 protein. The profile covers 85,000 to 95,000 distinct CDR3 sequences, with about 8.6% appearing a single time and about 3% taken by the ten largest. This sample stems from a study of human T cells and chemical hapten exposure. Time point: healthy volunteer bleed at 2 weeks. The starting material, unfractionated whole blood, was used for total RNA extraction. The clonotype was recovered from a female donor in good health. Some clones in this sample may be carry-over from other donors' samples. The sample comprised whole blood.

The CDR3 spells CASSKTYQGSRKEKLFF. For the CDR3, the DNA is TGCGCCAGCAGCAAAACGTATCAGGGGTCGCGTAAAGAAAAACTGTTTTTT. V usage is TRBV4-1 and J usage is TRBJ1-4, with D perhaps matching TRBD1 (6 bases). Germline CDR1 and CDR2: MGHRA and YSYEKL. V lost 5 bases to trimming and J lost 8 bases, with 24 bases between them. The CDR3 consists of 17 residues.